The present entry profiles one TCR beta chain with its context. Its antigen is not yet known. No much larger clonotype is one base removed from it; base qualities were not supplied. The data were obtained in a study of T-cell memory formation after mild COVID-19 (dated by TCRdb to the early 2020s). The study in broad terms: TCR sequence clusters from the two donors were found to be largely donor specific. Longitudinal TCRalpha and TCRbeta repertoire sequencing tracked T-cell clones expanding and contracting after mild COVID-19 in a couple of donors. Two young, previously healthy adult volunteers, one female and one male, were included in the cohort. The paper as a whole reports these results and caveats: SARS-CoV-2 specificity of the second-wave clones peaking on day 37 was not confirmed. Some responding clones were found in pre-infection memory, which suggests that pre-existing cross-reactive memory T cells took part in the SARS-CoV-2 response. Contracting CD4+ clones were located mainly in the CM and EM memory subsets, whereas CD8+ clones were found to be enriched in EMRA. Clones contracting from day 15 to 85 had balanced CD4/CD8 phenotypes, while a second wave expanding from day 15 to 37 was biased towards CD4+. Only two mild cases were covered by the study, and larger cohorts that include severe cases with pre-infection samples were considered necessary.

TCRdb lists the instrument as Illumina NovaSeq 6000. Using 5'RACE with constant-segment primers, TCRalpha and TCRbeta cDNA libraries were constructed, with sample barcodes and unique molecular identifiers added in the process. Trizol reagent was used to extract RNA from every sample. The libraries were amplified in two PCR steps, and the second step added a second sample barcode and Illumina TruSeq adapters. Libraries were sequenced on an Illumina NovaSeq with 2 x 150 bp paired-end reads. The study's processing was this. The reads were demultiplexed and collapsed into UMI-guided consensus sequences using migec v1.2.7. Using mixcr v2.1.11, UMI consensuses were aligned to TRA and TRB V and J templates and then assembled into clonotypes. A clonotype was counted as expanded or contracted only when both edgeR and NoisET called the clonotype significant, with the noise models trained on biological replicates. For edgeR calls, the cutoffs were a false discovery rate-adjusted p below 0.01 and a log2 fold-change threshold of 1. As an exploratory analysis of dynamics, max-normalized trajectories of the 1000 most abundant clonotypes were examined by PCA with hierarchical clustering. Separately sequenced CD4+ and CD8+ repertoires were used to assign a CD4 or CD8 phenotype to each responding clone. Using fastp at Q25 and MiXCR, TCRdb reprocessed the public reads and kept productive beta chains. Every distinct CDR3 protein forms one entry, paired with its most common genes and DNA. The V and J calls were not made by the authors but by TCRdb's processing. The sample yields some 200,000 distinct CDR3 sequences; just over 9.5% were counted once. 3.5% of the sample belongs to the ten largest clones.

Ficoll-Paque density gradient centrifugation was used to isolate PBMCs. CDR1 and CDR2 were assigned from the germline V gene as SGHTA and FQGTGA. The CDR3 goes from the cysteine to the phenylalanine over 14 residues. The read is trimmed to its CDR3 DNA, 42 bases read in frame from base 1. V and J lose 5 bases and 0 bases, and a span of 8 bases separates them. The sample consisted of PBMCs or a T cell subset sorted from them (not recorded which). The sequence came from a man aged 18 to 35 who had mild COVID-19 (a few samples of this study predate the infection). The sample titles of this study are shuffled in the database, so cell type and time point are left out; the donor was told from shared clones. The chain uses TRBV7-3 and TRBJ2-1; a weak D assignment points to TRBD2 (5 bases agree). DNA sequence: TGTGCCAGCAGCCAGGCGGGCTCCTACAATGAGCAGTTCTTC. The encoded protein is CASSQAGSYNEQFF.